These 20 T cell receptor beta chains were all obtained from the same sample, sequenced in a study of CD8 T cells in ankylosing spondylitis. TCRdb re-called the 5' RACE reads through MiXCR, storing one row per CDR3 protein. The sample carries about 150,000 distinct CDR3 sequences, under 45% recorded once. Sequencing input: synovial fluid, either unsorted or a sorted T cell fraction (not recorded which). The receptors derive from a male donor with ankylosing spondylitis.

The chain uses TRBV20-1 and TRBJ2-1, with TRBD2 identical over 10 bases. CDR3 length: 19 residues. The germline gives CDR1 DFQATT, CDR2 SNEGSKA (reference sequence). Here the CDR3 reads CRGQGAGLAGVYSYNEQFF. In DNA, the CDR3 is TGCAGGGGCCAGGGTGCGGGGCTAGCGGGGGTCTACTCCTACAATGAGCAGTTCTTC.

This sequence joins TRBV28 and TRBJ2-3; TRBD2 agrees at 12 bases. J was trimmed by 5 bases and V by 3 bases; bases with no gene match: 3. This CDR3 is 15 amino acids long. Germline CDR1 MDHEN, CDR2 SYDVKM. CDR3 nucleotide sequence: TGTGCCAGCAGTTTCCTAGCGGGAGGGGTAGATACGCAGTATTTT. Its translation: CASSFLAGGVDTQYF. The entire variable domain, with the rest obtained from reference TRBV28 and TRBJ2-3, is as follows: DVKVTQSSRYLVKRTGEKVFLECVQDMDHENMFWYRQDPGLGLRLIYFSYDVKMKEKGDIPEGYSVSREKKERFSLILESASTNQTSMYLCASSFLAGGVDTQYFGPGTRLTVL.

The chain couples TRBV6-1 to TRBJ2-5; D tentatively reads TRBD1 or TRBD2 (6 bases each). Trimming left V 5 bases short and J 5 bases short, with 18 bases between. The length of the CDR3 is 15 residues. CDR1 and CDR2 (germline): MNHNS, SASEGT. Here the CDR3 DNA reads TGTGCCAGCAGTCAACCCGGAGGGGGGTGGGAGACCCAGTACTTC. Protein sequence: CASSQPGGGWETQYF.

This clonotype was detected only a few times. The V call is TRBV20-1, the J call TRBJ2-7; TRBD1 might be the D (5 bases). The germline V gene encodes CDR1 DFQATT and CDR2 SNEGSKA (reference sequence). The CDR3 runs 13 residues. Trimming pared 1 base from V and 6 bases from J, leaving 13 bases between. The CDR3 DNA follows: TGCAGTGCTAGAGCCTCGACAGTCCCCGAGCAGTACTTC. Its translation is CSARASTVPEQYF.

This clonotype has more than one count but fewer than ten. The genes are TRBV5-1 and TRBJ2-4, with D possibly TRBD2 on 6 matching bases. V shed 3 bases and J shed 7 bases, with 17 bases lying between them. The germline V gene has CDR1 SGHRS and CDR2 YFSETQ. The CDR3 loop spans 15 amino acids. This CDR3 is CASSSRGSGANIQYF. CDR3 nucleotide sequence: TGCGCCAGCAGCTCCCGGGGTTCGGGAGCGAACATTCAGTACTTC.

J is TRBJ1-1 and V is TRBV19; no clear D gene. Germline V CDR1 and CDR2: LNHDA, SQIVND (reference sequence). This CDR3 comprises 13 residues. V was shortened by 1 base and J by 4 bases, with 7 bases between the two germline ends. The CDR3 is CASSIAPSTEAFF. The CDR3 coding sequence is TGTGCCAGTAGTATAGCCCCGTCCACTGAAGCTTTCTTT.

The gene calls are TRBV6-2 or TRBV6-3 and TRBJ2-5; 7 bases align to TRBD1. V dropped 6 bases and J dropped 3; count of bases not matched to a gene: 10. The CDR3 consists of 15 residues. Germline loops: CDR1 MNHEY, CDR2 SVGEGT. Here the CDR3 reads CASSPPRDSKETQYF. In DNA, the CDR3 is TGTGCCAGCAGCCCCCCCCGGGACAGCAAAGAGACCCAGTACTTC.

This clonotype was seen at least ten times. The CDR3 is CSGTPVLNTGELFF. CDR3 coding DNA: TGTTCCGGGACTCCCGTTTTGAACACCGGGGAGCTGTTTTTT. The genes are TRBV2 and TRBJ2-2, with TRBD2 as a possible D gene (6 bases). The germline gives CDR1 SNHLY, CDR2 FYNNEI. The CDR3 totals 14 residues.

The rearrangement joins TRBV20-1 to TRBJ1-1; D perhaps matches TRBD1 (5 bases). CDR3 length: 16 amino acids. Per germline, CDR1 DFQATT and CDR2 SNEGSKA (reference sequence). The V end was cut by 1 base, the J end by 1 base, with 16 bases between. CDR3 in amino acids: CSARVRVHRKNTEAFF. The CDR3 DNA reads TGCAGTGCTAGAGTCAGGGTCCATAGGAAGAACACTGAAGCTTTCTTT.

The chain couples TRBV21-1 to TRBJ1-3. TRBV21-1 is assigned pseudogene status. The CDR3 has 16 residues. CDR3 coding DNA: TGTGCCAGCAGCCTTGCTGGTTATCTCTCTGGAAACACCATATATTTT. Residues: CASSLAGYLSGNTIYF.

The chain combines TRBV11-3 with TRBJ2-7, with TRBD1 identical over 11 bases. The germline CDR1 and CDR2 sequences are SGHNT and YENEEA. J gave up 6 bases and V 4 bases, and 8 bases lay outside the gene matches. The length of the CDR3 is 15 residues. CDR3 sequence: CASSSGQGAPREQYF. CDR3 bases: TGTGCCAGCAGCTCCGGACAGGGGGCTCCTCGCGAGCAGTACTTC.

J is TRBJ2-2 and V is TRBV28; 7 bases agree with TRBD2. CDR1 MDHEN and CDR2 SYDVKM come from the germline V gene. V was pared by 3 bases and J by 6 bases, with 10 bases of the junction left unmatched. The CDR3 loop spans 16 amino acids. CDR3 coding DNA: TGTGCCAGCAGTTTTATTGTTTGCGGGAGAGCCGGGGAGCTGTTTTTT. It yields the protein CASSFIVCGRAGELFF.

This clonotype appeared a few times. This rearrangement joins TRBV20-1 to TRBJ2-3, with 16 bases fitting TRBD2. The CDR3 runs to 20 residues. V was clipped by 2 bases and J by 6 bases; unmatched bases: 17. CDR1 and CDR2 from the germline V gene are DFQATT and SNEGSKA (reference sequence). The CDR3 DNA reads TGCAGTGCTAGACTAGCGGGACTAGCGGGAGGGCCTTTGGGGTCTGATACGCAGTATTTT. This sequence encodes CSARLAGLAGGPLGSDTQYF.

This clonotype was seen at least ten times. This chain connects TRBV27 to TRBJ2-3; D unresolved. The CDR3 has 11 residues. Trimming left V 2 bases short and J 5 bases short, with 2 bases between. CDR1 is MNHEY and CDR2 is SMNVEV in the germline V gene (reference sequence). The CDR3 loop is CASSLGDTQYF. DNA of the CDR3: TGTGCCAGCAGTTTAGGAGATACGCAGTATTTT.

This clonotype was recorded a few times. V is TRBV7-6 and J is TRBJ1-1; 8 bases are shared with TRBD1. Germline assignment: CDR1 SGHVS and CDR2 FNYEAQ. The CDR3 covers 15 residues. With 1 base clipped from V and 5 bases from J, the junction kept 6 bases outside the gene matches. CDR3 residues: CASSLGTGQVTEAFF. The CDR3 nucleotides read TGTGCCAGCAGCTTAGGGACAGGGCAAGTGACTGAAGCTTTCTTT.

This clonotype has more than one count but fewer than ten. The chain employs TRBV20-1 and TRBJ2-1, with TRBD2 matching 8 bases. The germline V gene encodes CDR1 DFQATT and CDR2 SNEGSKA (reference sequence). V was pared by 5 bases and J by 3 bases, with 9 bases of the junction left unmatched. This CDR3 spans 15 amino acids. For the CDR3, the DNA is TGCAGTGCTGGGGGGGGGCTAGCGGGCTACAATGAGCAGTTCTTC. Translated: CSAGGGLAGYNEQFF.

The chain carries TRBV10-3 and TRBJ2-1; 13 bases fit TRBD2. The germline gives CDR1 ENHRY, CDR2 SYGVKD. The trim removed 4 bases at V and 8 bases at J, leaving 5 bases unmatched. This CDR3 is 15 amino acids long. CDR3 loop: CAISGTSGSSDEQFF. CDR3 nucleotide sequence: TGTGCCATCAGTGGGACTAGCGGGAGTTCGGATGAGCAGTTCTTC.

The chain has TRBV11-3 and TRBJ2-1; either TRBD1 or TRBD2 may fit D (5 bases each). The germline V gene encodes CDR1 SGHNT and CDR2 YENEEA. Trimming shortened V by 0 bases and J by 8 bases, and 14 bases separated the two germline ends. The CDR3 consists of 15 residues. CDR3 amino acids: CASSLDDPRGDEQFF. The CDR3 region has the DNA TGTGCCAGCAGCTTAGATGATCCGAGGGGTGATGAGCAGTTCTTC.

The chain links TRBV5-6 to TRBJ2-7, with 11 positions matching TRBD1. Looked up from germline, CDR1 is SGHDT and CDR2 is YYEEEE. The CDR3 has 16 residues. The V and J ends lost 4 bases and 5 bases, in that order; junction bases with no gene match: 11. In DNA, the CDR3 is TGTGCCAGCAGCCTGAAATGGCGGACAGGGGGCGACGAGCAGTACTTC. It yields the protein CASSLKWRTGGDEQYF.

This clonotype was recorded many times. The gene calls are TRBV19 and TRBJ1-1, with D perhaps matching TRBD1 (5 bases). There are 15 residues in the CDR3. V lost 5 bases and J 4 bases, leaving 17 bases between the germline ends. Germline-derived CDR1 and CDR2 are LNHDA and SQIVND (reference sequence). CDR3 amino acids: CASSPLLGGGTEAFF. The CDR3 DNA is TGTGCCAGTAGTCCTTTATTGGGCGGGGGCACTGAAGCTTTCTTT.